This T cell receptor (beta chain) comes out of a study of shared clonotypes between healthy human individuals. The CDR3 loop spans 16 amino acids. V lost 3 bases and J lost 3; bases outside the gene matches: 3. Germline CDR1 and CDR2: LNHDA and SQIVND (reference sequence). Investigators spread the genomic DNA of each subset evenly over several immunoSEQ plates. Measured with immunoSEQ multiplex PCR; TCRdb has only the in-frame clones, and not every one. The table has a few million clones, 90% to 95% seen once. The V and J genes are TRBV19 and TRBJ1-5, with TRBD1 matching 12 bases. The origin of this receptor is a man younger than 30 in good health. Some clones in this sample may be carry-over from other donors' samples. Specimen: naive CD4+ T cells from PBMCs. Subset: CD45RA+ positively selected. CDR3 in amino acids: CASSIAGQGANQPQHF. DNA of the CDR3: TGTGCCAGTAGTATTGCGGGACAGGGGGCCAATCAGCCCCAGCATTTT.